The next 27 T cell receptor beta chains were all read from a single sample in a study of healthy donors' naive CD4 and CD8 T cells. TCR libraries were built from about 500 ng of total RNA by linear amplification. TCRdb re-analysed the reads in MiXCR, keeping a single row per CDR3 protein. The data hold around 200,000 distinct CDR3 sequences, with under 85% observed a single time. The sample was naive CD4+ and CD8+ T cells sorted from blood, pooled from several donors. These receptors originate from a pool of human donors in good health; the sample pools cells from several healthy donors.

The genes are TRBV11-2 and TRBJ2-3; D ambiguous. The CDR3 contains 15 residues. Germline V gene lookup returns CDR1 SGHAT and CDR2 FQNNGV. Trimming removed 2 bases at V and 0 bases at J, with 9 bases between. The CDR3 DNA follows: TGTGCCAGCAGCTTAAGCAGACATAGCACAGATACGCAGTATTTT. Its translation is CASSLSRHSTDTQYF. Looking up the rest from reference TRBV11-2 and TRBJ2-3 gives the full variable domain: EAGVAQSPRYKIIEKRQSVAFWCNPISGHATLYWYQQILGQGPKLLIQFQNNGVVDDSQLPKDRFSAERLKGVDSTLKIQPAKLEDSAVYLCASSLSRHSTDTQYFGPGTRLTVL.

The CDR3 loop reads CASSFGLYNEQFF. The CDR3 coding sequence is TGTGCCAGCAGTTTCGGATTGTACAATGAGCAGTTCTTC. V and J are TRBV6-6 and TRBJ2-1; D is ambiguous. Per germline, CDR1 MNHNY and CDR2 SVGAGI (reference sequence). The V and J ends lost 4 bases and 4 bases respectively, with 8 bases between them. The CDR3 totals 13 residues.

This clonotype appeared a few times. This chain links TRBV29-1 with TRBJ2-5; D call uncertain. The germline CDR1 and CDR2 sequences are SQVTM and ANQGSEA. There are 12 residues in the CDR3. V shed 5 bases and J shed 1 base, with 8 bases lying between them. The CDR3: CSVPLIQETQYF. CDR3 coding DNA: TGCAGCGTTCCGCTGATCCAAGAGACCCAGTACTTC.

The V call is TRBV6-5, the J call TRBJ2-7, with 7 bases fitting TRBD1. This CDR3 spans 12 amino acids. The germline V gene has CDR1 MNHEY and CDR2 SVGAGI. V lost 6 bases and J lost 5; bases outside the gene matches: 4. This CDR3 reads CASSNRGNEQYF. CDR3 bases: TGTGCCAGCAGCAACAGGGGCAACGAGCAGTACTTC.

The V call is TRBV6-5, the J call TRBJ2-4, with a possible D match to TRBD2 (6 bases). Germline CDR1 MNHEY, CDR2 SVGAGI. Trimming took off 0 bases at V and 5 bases at J, with 11 bases between the two ends. This CDR3 spans 15 amino acids. CDR3: CASSYSRDSENIQYF. CDR3 DNA: TGTGCCAGCAGTTACTCCCGGGACTCGGAAAACATTCAGTACTTC.

V usage is TRBV6-5 and J usage is TRBJ2-7, with 7 bases identical to TRBD1. The germline gives CDR1 MNHEY, CDR2 SVGAGI. The CDR3 is made up of 14 amino acids. With 5 bases clipped from V and 4 bases from J, the junction kept 8 bases outside the gene matches. CDR3 DNA sequence: TGTGCCAGCAGTAGACAGGGCATACTGTACGAGCAGTACTTC. Translation gives CASSRQGILYEQYF.

The V gene is TRBV19, the J gene TRBJ1-5, with D hard to call. Per germline, CDR1 LNHDA and CDR2 SQIVND (reference sequence). The CDR3 loop spans 14 amino acids. V was trimmed by 6 bases and J by 5 bases, leaving 14 bases between them. The CDR3 loop is CASSYEAVYQPQHF. CDR3 DNA sequence: TGTGCCAGTAGCTACGAGGCAGTCTATCAGCCCCAGCATTTT.

This clonotype came up a few times. This sequence joins TRBV12-3 or TRBV12-4 and TRBJ2-1; perhaps TRBD2 as D (6 bases). Judging by the DNA end, TRBJ2-7 fits better; the J call may be wrong. This CDR3 spans 12 amino acids. The CDR3 sequence: CASSLMGLEQYF. Here the CDR3 DNA reads TGTGCCAGCAGTTTAATGGGACTCGAGCAGTACTTC.

The chain combines TRBV4-1 with TRBJ1-1, with D possibly matching TRBD1 (5 bases). V was clipped by 4 bases and J by 7 bases, with 16 bases between them. The CDR3 contains 14 residues. The germline V gene has CDR1 MGHRA and CDR2 YSYEKL. CDR3 sequence reads: CASSPRPGLREAFF. CDR3 bases: TGCGCCAGCAGCCCCCGCCCAGGGCTCCGTGAAGCTTTCTTT.

This clonotype occurred a few times. The chain is built from TRBV30 and TRBJ2-7; no clear D. The germline V gene encodes CDR1 GTSNPN and CDR2 SVGIG (reference sequence). The CDR3 length is 13 residues. Trimming cost V 0 bases and J 6 bases, with 12 bases left between them. The CDR3 is CAWSVHTALEQYF. The CDR3 DNA follows: TGTGCCTGGAGTGTACATACCGCCCTCGAGCAGTACTTC.

The V and J genes are TRBV24-1 and TRBJ1-5, with D possibly being TRBD1 (6 bases). Germline-derived CDR1 and CDR2 are KGHDR and SFDVKD. V lost 6 bases and J 7 bases, leaving 12 bases between the germline ends. This CDR3 is built from 13 residues. The CDR3 bases are TGTGCCACCAGTAAAAACAGGGCACAGCCCCAGCATTTT. Its protein product is CATSKNRAQPQHF.

The rearrangement joins TRBV6-2 or TRBV6-3 to TRBJ2-1; 10 nucleotides line up with TRBD2. Unmatched junction bases numbered 5, after V lost 6 bases and J lost 0 bases. Germline CDR1 is MNHEY and CDR2 is SVGEGT. CDR3 length: 16 amino acids. The CDR3 loop is CASSQLAGSSYNEQFF. CDR3 in DNA: TGTGCCAGCAGCCAACTAGCGGGGAGCTCCTACAATGAGCAGTTCTTC.

This chain links TRBV29-1 with TRBJ2-5; the D call may be TRBD1 or TRBD2 (5 bases each). The V gene lost 0 bases and the J gene lost 5 bases, with 10 bases spanning the gap. The germline CDR1 and CDR2 sequences are SQVTM and ANQGSEA. This CDR3 contains 13 residues. The CDR3 sequence is CSVEEVGEETQYF. The CDR3 DNA reads TGCAGCGTTGAAGAGGTAGGGGAGGAGACCCAGTACTTC.

V and J are TRBV5-6 and TRBJ2-1; D ambiguous. Germline values: CDR1 SGHDT, CDR2 YYEEEE. The V end lost 1 base, the J end lost 4 bases, and 15 bases lay between the germline ends. This CDR3 has 16 residues. CDR3 amino acids: CASSLTPGIAYNEQFF. CDR3 coding DNA: TGTGCCAGCAGCTTGACCCCGGGTATCGCTTACAATGAGCAGTTCTTC. Looking up the rest from reference TRBV5-6 and TRBJ2-1 gives the full variable domain: DAGVTQSPTHLIKTRGQQVTLRCSPKSGHDTVSWYQQALGQGPQFIFQYYEEEERQRGNFPDRFSGHQFPNYSSELNVNALLLGDSALYLCASSLTPGIAYNEQFFGPGTRLTVL.

This chain uses TRBV5-4 with TRBJ2-5, with 7 bases aligning to TRBD2. The length of the CDR3 is 15 residues. V trimming: 0 bases; J trimming: 5 bases; junction bases outside the gene matches: 7. Germline values: CDR1 SGHNT, CDR2 YYREEE (reference sequence). CDR3 loop: CASSLASQGGETQYF. The CDR3 DNA reads TGTGCCAGCAGCTTGGCGTCCCAGGGAGGGGAGACCCAGTACTTC.

The V and J genes are TRBV6-2 or TRBV6-3 and TRBJ2-5; D gene unclear. The germline V gene encodes CDR1 MNHEY and CDR2 SVGEGT. CDR3 size: 12 residues. Between the trimmed V and J ends, which lost 10 bases and 3 bases, there was a span of 12 bases. Here the CDR3 DNA reads TGTGCCACCTCGGGCGCCAAAGAGACCCAGTACTTC. Translated: CATSGAKETQYF.

The chain is built from TRBV5-6 and TRBJ2-6; D gene ambiguous. The germline V gene encodes CDR1 SGHDT and CDR2 YYEEEE. This CDR3 contains 18 residues. The V end was cut by 1 base, the J end by 0 bases, with 14 bases between. Here the CDR3 DNA reads TGTGCCAGCAGCTTGTGGGCAGATTCTTACTCTGGGGCCAACGTCCTGACTTTC. Its translation is CASSLWADSYSGANVLTF.

This chain connects TRBV7-9 to TRBJ2-1, with a possible D match to TRBD1 (6 bases). The V and J ends lost 1 base and 8 bases respectively, with 12 bases between them. The CDR3 spans 14 residues. Germline loops: CDR1 SEHNR, CDR2 FQNEAQ (reference sequence). The CDR3 protein is CASSLVFRGDEQFF. The CDR3 nucleotides read TGTGCCAGCAGCTTAGTGTTCAGGGGTGATGAGCAGTTCTTC. Drawing the rest from reference TRBV7-9 and TRBJ2-1, the complete variable domain is DTGVSQNPRHKITKRGQNVTFRCDPISEHNRLYWYRQTLGQGPEFLTYFQNEAQLEKSRLLSDRFSAERPKGSFSTLEIQRTEQGDSAMYLCASSLVFRGDEQFFGPGTRLTVL.

V and J are TRBV29-1 and TRBJ2-5, with TRBD2 as a possible D gene (5 bases). CDR1 is SQVTM and CDR2 is ANQGSEA in the germline V gene. Trimming removed 4 bases at V and 5 bases at J, with 17 bases between. The CDR3 runs 14 residues. CDR3 nucleotide sequence: TGCAGCGTTGCTCTTGCTACGGGAAAGGAGACCCAGTACTTC. Its protein product is CSVALATGKETQYF.

In this sample, this clonotype turned up a few times. V and J are TRBV30 and TRBJ1-1; D is perhaps TRBD1 (5 bases). V lost 0 bases and J 8 bases, leaving 13 bases between the germline ends. The CDR3 length is 13 residues. Germline assignment: CDR1 GTSNPN and CDR2 SVGIG (reference sequence). The CDR3 sequence is CAWSVHSQGEAFF. CDR3 nucleotides: TGTGCCTGGAGTGTACACTCGCAGGGCGAAGCTTTCTTT.

The gene calls are TRBV5-4 and TRBJ1-6; TRBD1 aligns across 9 bases. CDR3 length: 14 amino acids. Germline CDR1 and CDR2: SGHNT and YYREEE (reference sequence). J was trimmed by 8 bases and V by 4 bases; bases with no gene match: 4. The CDR3 region has the DNA TGTGCCAGCAGCAAGGACAGGGGAGATTCACCCCTCCACTTT. It specifies CASSKDRGDSPLHF. The full variable domain, rest sourced from reference TRBV5-4 and TRBJ1-6, is ETGVTQSPTHLIKTRGQQVTLRCSSQSGHNTVSWYQQALGQGPQFIFQYYREEENGRGNFPPRFSGLQFPNYSSELNVNALELDDSALYLCASSKDRGDSPLHFGNGTRLTVT.

This clonotype has only a few counts. The V and J genes are TRBV19 and TRBJ1-5; 9 positions agree with TRBD1. V shed 8 bases and J 4 bases; nucleotides not matched to a gene: 9. Per the germline V gene, CDR1 is LNHDA and CDR2 is SQIVND (reference sequence). CDR3 size: 15 residues. The CDR3 sequence is CASQVQGQGNQPQHF. The CDR3, as DNA: TGTGCCAGTCAAGTCCAGGGACAGGGAAATCAGCCCCAGCATTTT.

This chain links TRBV4-3 with TRBJ2-7; the match to TRBD1 covers 9 bases. V was clipped by 2 bases and J by 4 bases; unmatched bases: 6. Germline CDR1 and CDR2: LGHNA and YSLEER. This CDR3 region has 15 residues. The CDR3 DNA reads TGCGCCAGCAGCCAACTTACGGGACAGGGATACGAGCAGTACTTC. Protein product: CASSQLTGQGYEQYF.

The gene calls are TRBV6-5 and TRBJ2-1; a possible D gene is TRBD1 (5 bases). The germline V gene encodes CDR1 MNHEY and CDR2 SVGAGI. This CDR3 contains 15 residues. Trimming shortened V by 2 bases and J by 5 bases, and 13 bases separated the two germline ends. The CDR3 region has the DNA TGTGCCAGCAGTTACAGCAGGGAAAGGAACAATGAGCAGTTCTTC. Translating gives CASSYSRERNNEQFF.

The chain recombines TRBV4-2 with TRBJ2-2; D unresolved. Germline assignment: CDR1 LGHNA and CDR2 YNFKEQ. This CDR3 is 13 amino acids long. The V end was cut by 2 bases, the J end by 5 bases, with 6 bases between. The CDR3 loop reads CASSQTGTGELFF. CDR3 sequence (DNA): TGTGCCAGCAGCCAAACTGGAACCGGGGAGCTGTTTTTT.

This chain uses TRBV5-5 with TRBJ2-5, with D tentatively TRBD2 (6 bases). V shed 3 bases and J shed 5 bases, with 17 bases lying between them. Germline CDR1 is SGHKS and CDR2 is YYEKEE (reference sequence). This CDR3 spans 15 amino acids. The DNA for the CDR3 is TGTGCCAGCAGCTGGATGGGGACTCGGGCGGAGACCCAGTACTTC. It yields the protein CASSWMGTRAETQYF. Based on the CDR3 plus reference TRBV5-5 and TRBJ2-5, the full variable domain is DAGVTQSPTHLIKTRGQQVTLRCSPISGHKSVSWYQQVLGQGPQFIFQYYEKEERGRGNFPDRFSARQFPNYSSELNVNALLLGDSALYLCASSWMGTRAETQYFGPGTRLLVL.

The rearrangement links TRBV29-1 to TRBJ1-5; 7 bases map to TRBD1. Trimming removed 7 bases from V and 7 bases from J; junction bases left unmatched: 10. Looked up from germline, CDR1 is SQVTM and CDR2 is ANQGSEA. The CDR3 is 13 residues long. Written as DNA, the CDR3 is TGCAGCGCCGAGACAGGGAGCGGGCAGCCCCAGCATTTT. Its protein is CSAETGSGQPQHF. The full variable domain, its missing parts supplied by reference TRBV29-1 and TRBJ1-5, is SAVISQKPSRDICQRGTSLTIQCQVDSQVTMMFWYRQQPGQSLTLIATANQGSEATYESGFVIDKFPISRPNLTFSTLTVSNMSPEDSSIYLCSAETGSGQPQHFGDGTRLSIL.